This T cell receptor beta chain was observed in a study of shared clonotypes between healthy human individuals. Study-level results: Against clonotypes common to all four donors, non-shared ones had lower generation probabilities.

The CDR3 has 13 residues. The germline V gene has CDR1 MNHEY and CDR2 SVGAGI. V shed 6 bases, J shed 6 bases, and the junction held 4 bases outside the gene matches. Comment on this clone: What it binds is unknown.

The table came from immunoSEQ multiplex PCR; TCRdb's copy has only in-frame clones and leaves some out. The sample has 2,500,000 or so clones, around 90% seen once; the top ten hold about 0.41%. V and J are TRBV6-5 and TRBJ2-7, with TRBD2 matching 11 bases. This clonotype was sampled from a man between 18 and 29 years old in good health. Some clones in this sample may be carry-over from other donors' samples. Sample: naive CD4+ T cells from PBMCs. The sample's subset: CD45RA+ positively selected. CDR3 in amino acids: CASRRLAGREQYF. The CDR3 DNA follows: TGTGCCAGCAGACGACTAGCGGGACGCGAGCAGTACTTC.